This T cell receptor (beta chain) was obtained from a study of T-cell reconstitution after alpha-beta-depleted transplantation in children. Study-level findings and limits: Alpha-beta T cells present about two months after transplant were reported to originate from several hundred expanded graft clones. From newly produced T cells came most of the T-cell counts and diversity one year after transplant.

V gave up 3 bases and J gave up 7 bases; unmatched junction bases: 9. This CDR3 region has 15 residues. CDR1 and CDR2 (germline): LNHDA, SQIVND (reference sequence). Unique molecular identifiers were incorporated during preparation of the TCRbeta library. TCRdb recomputed calls from the PCR reads with MiXCR, one row per CDR3 protein. Among a few hundred thousand distinct CDR3 sequences listed, about a quarter were seen once. With respect to this clonotype: Its target is not known.

The sequence was collected from a boy less than two years old with Wiskott-Aldrich syndrome, due to receive a stem cell transplant. The chain joins TRBV19 to TRBJ1-5; 7 positions match TRBD1. Source: PBMCs, taken before TCRalphabeta/CD19-depleted stem cell transplant. The CDR3 bases are TGTGCCAGTAGTATCATCCGACAGGGTGAGCAGCCCCAGCATTTT. Its protein is CASSIIRQGEQPQHF. Complete variable domain (other parts from reference TRBV19 and TRBJ1-5): DGGITQSPKYLFRKEGQNVTLSCEQNLNHDAMYWYRQDPGQGLRLIYYSQIVNDFQKGDIAEGYSVSREKKESFPLTVTSAQKNPTAFYLCASSIIRQGEQPQHFGDGTRLSIL.